These 6 T cell receptor beta chains were all obtained from the same sample, sequenced in a study of shared clonotypes between healthy human individuals. Repertoires were generated with immunoSEQ multiplex PCR, while TCRdb's copy carries only in-frame clones and drops some. Among approximately 2,200,000 clones listed, roughly 91% were seen once. Naive CD8 cells, CD45RO-negative and positively selected for CCR7, excluded terminally differentiated effector memory CD45RA+ cells. Sequenced material: naive CD8+ T cells from PBMCs. Receptors were obtained from a man between 18 and 29 years old in good health. Some clones in this sample may be carry-over from other donors' samples.

V and J are TRBV7-9 and TRBJ2-7; 9 bases fit TRBD1. The V and J ends lost 4 bases and 3 bases, in that order; junction bases with no gene match: 13. The CDR3 extends over 17 amino acids. The germline V gene encodes CDR1 SEHNR and CDR2 FQNEAQ (reference sequence). The CDR3 nucleotides are TGTGCCAGCAGCTCGCACCTGGGACAGGGTGAATTCTACGAGCAGTACTTC. Its translation is CASSSHLGQGEFYEQYF.

This chain connects TRBV2 to TRBJ2-7, with D possibly being TRBD1 or TRBD2 (5 bases each). Trimming pared 4 bases from V and 8 bases from J, leaving 24 bases between. The CDR3 runs to 16 residues. Germline lookup yields CDR1 SNHLY and CDR2 FYNNEI. CDR3 amino acids: CASSVGWDGTTTQQYF. The CDR3 DNA sequence: TGTGCCAGCAGTGTCGGGTGGGACGGGACGACTACGCAGCAGTACTTC.

The genes are TRBV14 and TRBJ2-3; maybe TRBD2 (6 bases). V lost 1 base, J lost 5 bases, and 19 bases lay in between. The V gene's germline CDR1 is SGHDN and CDR2 FVKESK. This CDR3 is 17 amino acids long. CDR3 loop: CASSQGYGGVPEDTQYF. The CDR3 bases are TGTGCCAGCAGCCAAGGGTACGGGGGAGTACCCGAAGATACGCAGTATTTT.

The chain links TRBV6-1 to TRBJ2-1; TRBD2 aligns across 9 bases. From germline, CDR1 is MNHNS and CDR2 SASEGT. V shed 2 bases, J shed 8 bases, and the junction held 10 bases outside the gene matches. CDR3 size: 16 residues. CDR3 region: CASSEIWREGMDEQFF. The CDR3 coding sequence is TGTGCCAGCAGTGAAATTTGGCGGGAGGGCATGGATGAGCAGTTCTTC.

This chain uses TRBV6-1 with TRBJ2-7; D ambiguous. The CDR3 loop spans 14 amino acids. Germline V gives CDR1 MNHNS, CDR2 SASEGT. V was clipped by 5 bases and J by 3 bases, with 14 bases between them. The CDR3 here is CASSPWGISYEQYF. The CDR3, as DNA: TGTGCCAGCAGTCCCTGGGGAATCAGCTACGAGCAGTACTTC.

The rearrangement joins TRBV28 to TRBJ1-4, with unresolved D. CDR1 and CDR2 (germline): MDHEN, SYDVKM. The CDR3 has 13 amino acids. Trimming left V 10 bases short and J 2 bases short, with 11 bases between. CDR3 protein: CAISVNTNEKLFF. Here the CDR3 DNA reads TGTGCCATCTCGGTGAATACTAATGAAAAACTGTTTTTT.